The entry below gives a single T cell receptor beta chain sequence along with its context. Its antigen is not identified. The sample is drawn from a study of cytomegalovirus exposure and HLA in healthy donors. Background on the study: The study's early data release held about 77 million unique TCRs from HLA-typed donors. General observations from the study: Rarity marked most TCR sequences, yet some public TCRs occurred in many donors. Fewer N-insertions (relative to the approximately 700-donor mean) were reportedly seen in an Asian-associated ancestry cluster in a later analysis.

The study ran its PCR with 60 Vbeta and 13 Jbeta primers. Sequencing used immunoSEQ multiplex PCR; TCRdb keeps in-frame clones, though not all of them. This sample yields over 140,000 clones, of which about 80% are seen a single time; roughly 1.4% belongs to the top ten. Material: PBMCs. The receptor was derived from a man aged 25 to 40 in good health and CMV-seropositive.

Here the CDR3 reads CASSQWTFYGYTF. For the CDR3, the DNA is TGTGCCAGCAGTCAGTGGACATTCTATGGCTACACCTTC. V usage is TRBV28 and J usage is TRBJ1-2; a possible D gene is TRBD1 (5 bases). CDR1 is MDHEN, CDR2 SYDVKM, per germline. This CDR3 region has 13 residues. V was clipped by 5 bases and J by 4 bases, with 11 bases between them.